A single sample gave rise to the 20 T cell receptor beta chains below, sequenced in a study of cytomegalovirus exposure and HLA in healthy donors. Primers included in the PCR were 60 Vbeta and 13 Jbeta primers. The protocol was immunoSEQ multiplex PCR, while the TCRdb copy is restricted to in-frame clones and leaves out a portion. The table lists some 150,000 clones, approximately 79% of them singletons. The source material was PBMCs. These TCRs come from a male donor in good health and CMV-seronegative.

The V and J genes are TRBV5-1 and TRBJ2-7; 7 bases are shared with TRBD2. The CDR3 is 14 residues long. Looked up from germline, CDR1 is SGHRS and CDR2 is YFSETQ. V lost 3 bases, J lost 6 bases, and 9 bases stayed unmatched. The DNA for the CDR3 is TGCGCCAGCAGCTCAGCGGGACCGGGCGGCGAGCAGTACTTC. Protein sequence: CASSSAGPGGEQYF.

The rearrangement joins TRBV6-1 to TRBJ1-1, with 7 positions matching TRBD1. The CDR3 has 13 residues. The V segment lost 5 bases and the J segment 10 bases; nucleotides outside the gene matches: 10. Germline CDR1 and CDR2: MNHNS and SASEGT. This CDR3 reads CASSRPGTERAFF. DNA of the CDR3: TGTGCCAGCAGTCGCCCCGGGACAGAAAGAGCTTTCTTT.

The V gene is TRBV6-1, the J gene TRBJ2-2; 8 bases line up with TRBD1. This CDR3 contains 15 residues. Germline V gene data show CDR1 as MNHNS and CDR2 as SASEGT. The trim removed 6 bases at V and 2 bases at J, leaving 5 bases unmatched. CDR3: CASRPGGRNTGELFF. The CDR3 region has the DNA TGTGCCAGCAGACCAGGGGGCCGAAACACCGGGGAGCTGTTTTTT.

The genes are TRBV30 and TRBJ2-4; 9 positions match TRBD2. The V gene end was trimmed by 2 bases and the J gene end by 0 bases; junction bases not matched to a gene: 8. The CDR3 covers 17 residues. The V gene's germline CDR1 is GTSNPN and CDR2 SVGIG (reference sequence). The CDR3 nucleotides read TGTGCCTGGAGTCCTAGGTCACTAGCGGGAGCCAAAAACATTCAGTACTTC. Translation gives CAWSPRSLAGAKNIQYF.

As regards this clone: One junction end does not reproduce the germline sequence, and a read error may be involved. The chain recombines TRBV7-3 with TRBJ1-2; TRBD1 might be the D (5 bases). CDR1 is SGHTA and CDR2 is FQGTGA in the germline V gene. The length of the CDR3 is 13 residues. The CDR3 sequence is CASSPSGGVGHTF. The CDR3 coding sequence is TGTGCCAGCAGCCCCAGCGGGGGGGTTGGCCACACCTTC.

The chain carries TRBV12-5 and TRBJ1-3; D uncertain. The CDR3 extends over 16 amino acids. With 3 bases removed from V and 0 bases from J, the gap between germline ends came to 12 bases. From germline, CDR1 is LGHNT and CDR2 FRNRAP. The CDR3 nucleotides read TGTGCTAGTGGTTTAACCTCGGGTAGCTCTGGAAACACCATATATTTT. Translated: CASGLTSGSSGNTIYF.

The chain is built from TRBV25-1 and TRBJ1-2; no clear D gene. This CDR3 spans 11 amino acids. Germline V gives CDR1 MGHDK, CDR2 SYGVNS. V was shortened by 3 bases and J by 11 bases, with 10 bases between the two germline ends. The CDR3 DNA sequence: TGTGCCAGCAGTGAGTCCCAGAGGTACACCTTC. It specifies CASSESQRYTF.

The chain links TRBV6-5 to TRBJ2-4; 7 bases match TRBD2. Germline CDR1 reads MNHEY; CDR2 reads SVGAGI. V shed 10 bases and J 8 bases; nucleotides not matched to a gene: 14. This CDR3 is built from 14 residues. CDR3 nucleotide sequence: TGTGCCACCTCCAGGGTGGGAGGGCTAGACATTCAGTACTTC. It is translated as CATSRVGGLDIQYF.

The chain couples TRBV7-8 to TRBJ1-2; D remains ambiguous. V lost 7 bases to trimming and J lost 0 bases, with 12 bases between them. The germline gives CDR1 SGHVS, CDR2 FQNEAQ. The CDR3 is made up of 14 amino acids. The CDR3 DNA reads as TGTGCCAGCACCGAGGGCGTCACTAACTATGGCTACACCTTC. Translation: CASTEGVTNYGYTF.

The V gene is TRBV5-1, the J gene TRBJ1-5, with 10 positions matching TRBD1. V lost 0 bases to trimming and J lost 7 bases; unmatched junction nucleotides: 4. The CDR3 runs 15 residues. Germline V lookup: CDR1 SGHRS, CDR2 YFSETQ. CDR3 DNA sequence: TGCGCCAGCAGCTTGGAGGGGACAGGGGACCAGCCCCAGCATTTT. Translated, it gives CASSLEGTGDQPQHF.

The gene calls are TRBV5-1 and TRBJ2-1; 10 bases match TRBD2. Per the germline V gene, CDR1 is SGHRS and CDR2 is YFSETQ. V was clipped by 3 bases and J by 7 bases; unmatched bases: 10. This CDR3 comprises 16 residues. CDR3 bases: TGCGCCAGCAGCTCAATAAGCGGGAGGGCGGGTAATGAGCAGTTCTTC. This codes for CASSSISGRAGNEQFF.

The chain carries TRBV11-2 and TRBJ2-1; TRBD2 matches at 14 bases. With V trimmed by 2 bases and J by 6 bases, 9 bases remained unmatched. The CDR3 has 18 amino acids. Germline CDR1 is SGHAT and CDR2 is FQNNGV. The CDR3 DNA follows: TGTGCCAGCAGCTTACTACAAGGGACTAGCGGGAGAGGCAATGAGCAGTTCTTC. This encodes CASSLLQGTSGRGNEQFF.

The CDR3 loop is CASSVGQSSYNSPLHF. CDR3 DNA: TGTGCCAGCAGCGTAGGACAGAGCTCCTATAATTCACCCCTCCACTTT. V gene TRBV9 combines with J gene TRBJ1-6, with a weak D call TRBD1 (5 bases). The length of the CDR3 is 16 residues. V lost 0 bases to trimming and J lost 0 bases, with 7 bases between them. Germline assignment: CDR1 SGDLS and CDR2 YYNGEE.

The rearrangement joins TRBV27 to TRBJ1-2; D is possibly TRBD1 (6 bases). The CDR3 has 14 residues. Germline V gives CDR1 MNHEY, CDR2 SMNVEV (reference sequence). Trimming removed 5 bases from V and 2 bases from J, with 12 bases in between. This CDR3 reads CASSQGHSNYGYTF. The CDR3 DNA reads TGTGCCAGCAGTCAGGGACATTCGAACTATGGCTACACCTTC.

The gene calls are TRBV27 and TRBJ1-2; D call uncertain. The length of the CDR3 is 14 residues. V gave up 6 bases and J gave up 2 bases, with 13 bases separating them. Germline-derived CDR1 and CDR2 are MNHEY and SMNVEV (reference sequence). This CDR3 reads CASRLNRPNYGYTF. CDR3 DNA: TGTGCCAGCAGACTAAATCGACCCAACTATGGCTACACCTTC.

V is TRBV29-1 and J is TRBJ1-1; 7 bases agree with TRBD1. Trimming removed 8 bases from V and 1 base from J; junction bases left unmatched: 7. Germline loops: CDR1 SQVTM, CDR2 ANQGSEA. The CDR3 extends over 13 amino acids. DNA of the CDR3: TGCAGCTCACGGACAGGAACGAACACTGAAGCTTTCTTT. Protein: CSSRTGTNTEAFF.

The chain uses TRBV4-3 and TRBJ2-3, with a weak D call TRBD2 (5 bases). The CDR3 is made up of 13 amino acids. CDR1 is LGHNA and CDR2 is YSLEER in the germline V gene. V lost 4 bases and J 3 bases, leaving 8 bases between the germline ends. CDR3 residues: CASSLRLTDTQYF. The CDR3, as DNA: TGCGCCAGCAGCCTTCGACTAACAGATACGCAGTATTTT.

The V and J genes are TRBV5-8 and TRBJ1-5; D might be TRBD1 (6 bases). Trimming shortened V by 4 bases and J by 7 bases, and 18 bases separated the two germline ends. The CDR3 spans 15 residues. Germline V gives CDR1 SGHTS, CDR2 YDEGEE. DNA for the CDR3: TGTGCCAGCAGCCGGCTTACAGGGCAGGGCCAGCCCCAGCATTTT. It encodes CASSRLTGQGQPQHF.

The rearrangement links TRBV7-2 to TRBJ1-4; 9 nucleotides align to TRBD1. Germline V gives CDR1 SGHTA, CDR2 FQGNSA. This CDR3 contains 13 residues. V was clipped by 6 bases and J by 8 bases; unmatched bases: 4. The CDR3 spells CASRDRGGEKLFF. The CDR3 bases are TGTGCCAGCAGGGACAGGGGTGGAGAAAAACTGTTTTTT.

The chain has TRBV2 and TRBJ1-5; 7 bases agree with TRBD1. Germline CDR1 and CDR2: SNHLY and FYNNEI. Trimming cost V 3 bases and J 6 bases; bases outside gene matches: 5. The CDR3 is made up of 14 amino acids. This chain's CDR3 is CASSERRGPQPQHF. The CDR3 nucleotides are TGTGCCAGCAGTGAGCGGAGGGGGCCTCAGCCCCAGCATTTT.